What follows are 30 T cell receptor beta chains derived from one specimen sequenced in a study of cytotoxic CD8 clonotypes in ibrutinib-treated CLL. Sequenced by immunoSEQ multiplex PCR; TCRdb stores in-frame clones only, minus some. The sample comprises 150,000 to 200,000 clones, about 80% of which are singletons, and around 4.5% rests with the top ten. The sample consisted of PBMCs, taken after 24 months of ibrutinib treatment. The receptors come from a human donor with chronic lymphocytic leukemia.

The chain recombines TRBV18 with TRBJ1-4, with 9 bases lining up with TRBD1. CDR3 size: 15 residues. V lost 5 bases to trimming and J lost 3 bases; unmatched junction nucleotides: 4. The germline V gene encodes CDR1 KGHSH and CDR2 LQKENI. The CDR3 nucleotides read TGTGCCAGCTCAGAAGACAGGGGGGCTAATGAAAAACTGTTTTTT. Translating it yields CASSEDRGANEKLFF.

This clone is a singleton in its sample. The rearrangement links TRBV6-5 to TRBJ1-5; D ambiguous. The germline V gene encodes CDR1 MNHEY and CDR2 SVGAGI. The CDR3 totals 15 residues. Trimming removed 2 bases from V and 2 bases from J, with 10 bases in between. The CDR3 is CASSYREGGNQPQHF. DNA for the CDR3: TGTGCCAGCAGTTACAGGGAGGGAGGCAATCAGCCCCAGCATTTT.

The sample holds a few counts of this clone. The rearrangement uses TRBV7-2 and TRBJ2-2, with TRBD1 matching over 7 bases. The germline V gene has CDR1 SGHTA and CDR2 FQGNSA. V shed 5 bases and J 4 bases; nucleotides not matched to a gene: 4. The CDR3 has 14 amino acids. The CDR3 loop reads CASSRGQSTGELFF. CDR3 bases: TGTGCCAGCAGCCGGGGACAGTCCACCGGGGAGCTGTTTTTT.

The chain is built from TRBV6-5 and TRBJ2-1; 7 bases are shared with TRBD2. The length of the CDR3 is 15 residues. J was trimmed by 5 bases and V by 6 bases; bases with no gene match: 10. Germline V gene lookup returns CDR1 MNHEY and CDR2 SVGAGI. The CDR3 region is CASSFGLAGHNEQFF. The DNA for the CDR3 is TGTGCCAGCAGCTTCGGATTAGCGGGCCACAATGAGCAGTTCTTC.

J is TRBJ2-5 and V is TRBV5-1; TRBD2 agrees at 11 bases. The germline gives CDR1 SGHRS, CDR2 YFSETQ. CDR3 length: 16 amino acids. V trimming: 4 bases; J trimming: 2 bases; junction bases outside the gene matches: 7. For the CDR3, the DNA is TGCGCCAGCAGCGGGAAGGGACTAGCGGCACAAGAGACCCAGTACTTC. Translated, it gives CASSGKGLAAQETQYF. Complete variable domain (other parts from reference TRBV5-1 and TRBJ2-5): KAGVTQTPRYLIKTRGQQVTLSCSPISGHRSVSWYQQTPGQGLQFLFEYFSETQRNKGNFPGRFSGRQFSNSRSEMNVSTLELGDSALYLCASSGKGLAAQETQYFGPGTRLLVL.

This clone appeared a few times. V usage is TRBV5-1 and J usage is TRBJ2-1, with D possibly called TRBD1 or TRBD2 (5 bases each). The germline V gene has CDR1 SGHRS and CDR2 YFSETQ. V was shortened by 2 bases and J by 6 bases, with 9 bases between the two germline ends. This CDR3 has 13 amino acids. CDR3 region: CASSFEGLNEQFF. CDR3 sequence (DNA): TGCGCCAGCAGCTTTGAGGGGCTCAATGAGCAGTTCTTC. The entire variable domain, with the rest obtained from reference TRBV5-1 and TRBJ2-1, is as follows: KAGVTQTPRYLIKTRGQQVTLSCSPISGHRSVSWYQQTPGQGLQFLFEYFSETQRNKGNFPGRFSGRQFSNSRSEMNVSTLELGDSALYLCASSFEGLNEQFFGPGTRLTVL.

This chain connects TRBV30 to TRBJ2-7; 9 bases align to TRBD1. With V trimmed by 7 bases and J by 2 bases, 9 bases remained unmatched. Germline-derived CDR1 and CDR2 are GTSNPN and SVGIG (reference sequence). The CDR3 runs 14 residues. The CDR3 here is CAFLDRGKTYEQYF. The CDR3, as DNA: TGTGCCTTCTTGGACAGGGGAAAGACCTACGAGCAGTACTTC.

This chain connects TRBV29-1 to TRBJ1-1; TRBD1 aligns across 10 bases. After removal of 6 bases from V and 5 bases from J, the junction contained 6 bases not matched to a gene. This CDR3 contains 13 residues. The germline gives CDR1 SQVTM, CDR2 ANQGSEA. CDR3 nucleotides: TGCAGCGTCGACGACAGGGGGCTTACTGAAGCTTTCTTT. Its translation: CSVDDRGLTEAFF.

This chain uses TRBV2 with TRBJ1-2; D uncertain. V was cut by 2 bases and J by 3 bases, with 10 bases left in between. The CDR3 is 14 residues long. The V gene's germline CDR1 is SNHLY and CDR2 FYNNEI. The CDR3 sequence is CASSESVFDYGYTF. CDR3 coding DNA: TGTGCCAGCAGTGAATCTGTTTTTGACTATGGCTACACCTTC.

The CDR3 region is CASSLVSRGRAFF. The CDR3 region has the DNA TGTGCCAGCAGCTTGGTATCGCGGGGAAGGGCTTTCTTT. This chain joins TRBV5-6 and TRBJ1-1; the D is unclear. The germline V gene encodes CDR1 SGHDT and CDR2 YYEEEE. CDR3 length: 13 residues. Trimming took 0 bases from V and 11 from J, leaving 14 bases between them.

Turning to this clone: Its ends do not fully match the called genes, so a read error is possible. V is TRBV19 and J is TRBJ2-3; D tentatively fits TRBD1 or TRBD2 (5 bases each). This CDR3 has 17 residues. Germline V gene sequence: CDR1 LNHDA, CDR2 SQIVND (reference sequence). In DNA form, the CDR3 reads TGTGCCAGTAGTAGCCTAATGGGGGTAGCCGGCACGGATACGCAGTATTTT. This encodes CASSSLMGVAGTDTQYF. Full variable domain (remainder filled in from reference TRBV19 and TRBJ2-3): DGGITQSPKYLFRKEGQNVTLSCEQNLNHDAMYWYRQDPGQGLRLIYYSQIVNDFQKGDIAEGYSVSREKKESFPLTVTSAQKNPTAFYLCASSSLMGVAGTDTQYFGPGTRLTVL.

A single count supports this clone. Other DNA variants within this sample encode the same CDR3. The chain links TRBV11-2 to TRBJ2-7, with D perhaps TRBD2 (5 bases). CDR1 and CDR2 (germline): SGHAT, FQNNGV. The CDR3 consists of 14 residues. V shed 1 base and J shed 3 bases, with 10 bases lying between them. CDR3 in amino acids: CASSLGPGNYEQYF. In DNA form, the CDR3 reads TGTGCCAGCAGCTTAGGACCGGGGAACTACGAGCAGTACTTC.

This clone was seen more than once but under ten times. The V gene is TRBV7-2, the J gene TRBJ1-5, with D unclear. The CDR3 covers 16 residues. Germline V gives CDR1 SGHTA, CDR2 FQGNSA. V lost 2 bases and J 1 base, leaving 12 bases between the germline ends. This chain's CDR3 is CASSLLPRGSNQPQHF. The CDR3 DNA follows: TGTGCCAGCAGCTTACTTCCCCGTGGGAGCAATCAGCCCCAGCATTTT. Full variable domain (remainder filled in from reference TRBV7-2 and TRBJ1-5): GAGVSQSPSNKVTEKGKDVELRCDPISGHTALYWYRQSLGQGLEFLIYFQGNSAPDKSGLPSDRFSAERTGGSVSTLTIQRTQQEDSAVYLCASSLLPRGSNQPQHFGDGTRLSIL.

The rearrangement joins TRBV6-5 to TRBJ1-1; tentative D call: TRBD1 (5 bases). Looked up from germline, CDR1 is MNHEY and CDR2 is SVGAGI. Trimming pared 2 bases from V and 0 bases from J, leaving 10 bases between. The CDR3 totals 15 residues. The CDR3 DNA reads TGTGCCAGCAGTTACCAGGGTGTGATGAACACTGAAGCTTTCTTT. Its protein is CASSYQGVMNTEAFF.

This chain joins TRBV7-2 and TRBJ1-2; D perhaps matches TRBD1 (6 bases). This CDR3 region has 14 residues. Germline V gives CDR1 SGHTA, CDR2 FQGNSA. V was pared by 3 bases and J by 4 bases, with 12 bases between. The CDR3 sequence: CASSLQQGSYGYTF. The CDR3 DNA reads TGTGCCAGCAGCTTGCAACAGGGAAGCTATGGCTACACCTTC.

This rearrangement joins TRBV10-3 to TRBJ2-7; 9 bases are a match to TRBD2. This CDR3 has 16 residues. The junction had 9 bases not matched to a gene; V was cut back by 3 bases and J by 3 bases. CDR1 and CDR2 from the germline V gene are ENHRY and SYGVKD. The CDR3 DNA reads TGTGCCATCAGTGAACGGAGCGGGAGGAGGAACTACGAGCAGTACTTC. It translates to CAISERSGRRNYEQYF.

This chain uses TRBV19 with TRBJ2-7, with D uncertain. V lost 3 bases and J 6 bases, leaving 24 bases between the germline ends. The CDR3 contains 17 residues. In germline, CDR1 is LNHDA, CDR2 SQIVND (reference sequence). CDR3 region: CASSIFLRCVLLGEQYF. The DNA of the CDR3 is TGTGCCAGTAGTATTTTCCTCCGGTGTGTTCTCCTAGGCGAGCAGTACTTC.

The chain uses TRBV11-2 and TRBJ2-7; maybe TRBD2 (6 bases). This CDR3 comprises 13 residues. Per germline, CDR1 SGHAT and CDR2 FQNNGV. V lost 1 base and J 6 bases, leaving 10 bases between the germline ends. The CDR3 loop is CASSLGRDSEQYF. The CDR3 DNA sequence: TGTGCCAGCAGCTTAGGCCGGGACTCCGAGCAGTACTTC.

The chain combines TRBV25-1 with TRBJ1-5, with 8 positions matching TRBD1. Losses at the gene ends were 6 bases for V and 7 bases for J; bases not matched to a gene: 5. The CDR3 is made up of 13 amino acids. Per the germline V gene, CDR1 is MGHDK and CDR2 is SYGVNS. The CDR3: CASRDRDSQPQHF. As DNA, the CDR3 is TGTGCCAGCAGGGACAGGGATTCCCAGCCCCAGCATTTT.

This clone was recorded only once. The V call is TRBV5-6, the J call TRBJ2-5; TRBD2 matches at 9 bases. Germline CDR1 SGHDT, CDR2 YYEEEE. This CDR3 is built from 16 residues. V was clipped by 3 bases and J by 5 bases; unmatched bases: 11. CDR3 in amino acids: CASSSRGSGGSETQYF. The CDR3 nucleotides read TGTGCCAGCAGCTCCCGGGGTAGCGGGGGTTCGGAGACCCAGTACTTC. Drawing the rest from reference TRBV5-6 and TRBJ2-5, the complete variable domain is DAGVTQSPTHLIKTRGQQVTLRCSPKSGHDTVSWYQQALGQGPQFIFQYYEEEERQRGNFPDRFSGHQFPNYSSELNVNALLLGDSALYLCASSSRGSGGSETQYFGPGTRLLVL.

This clone came up once. The chain couples TRBV27 to TRBJ2-1; 8 bases are a match to TRBD2. CDR1 and CDR2 from the germline V gene are MNHEY and SMNVEV (reference sequence). This CDR3 is built from 16 residues. J lost 7 bases, V lost 7 bases, and 15 bases had no gene match. CDR3 in DNA: TGTGCCAGCACCTTCTGGGGGAGCGGGAGTAAGAATGAGCAGTTCTTC. This sequence encodes CASTFWGSGSKNEQFF.

V usage is TRBV30 and J usage is TRBJ2-7; D is undetermined. The CDR3 is made up of 10 amino acids. V shed 3 bases and J shed 7 bases, with 7 bases lying between them. The germline V gene encodes CDR1 GTSNPN and CDR2 SVGIG (reference sequence). The CDR3 is CAWSLREQYF. CDR3 coding DNA: TGTGCCTGGAGCCTCAGGGAGCAGTACTTC.

This chain connects TRBV7-2 to TRBJ2-4; TRBD2 aligns across 8 bases. J was trimmed by 10 bases and V by 3 bases; bases with no gene match: 14. In germline, CDR1 is SGHTA, CDR2 FQGNSA. The CDR3 has 16 amino acids. The CDR3 loop reads CASSLLGAGVIEIQYF. In DNA, the CDR3 is TGTGCCAGCAGCTTGCTGGGAGCGGGAGTAATTGAAATTCAGTACTTC.

The CDR3 DNA reads as TGCGCCAGCAGGCAACAGGGGTCTGGTGGAAACACCATATATTTT. This translates into CASRQQGSGGNTIYF. V gene TRBV4-1 combines with J gene TRBJ1-3; TRBD1 matches at 7 bases. CDR1 and CDR2 from the germline V gene are MGHRA and YSYEKL. V shed 6 bases, J shed 3 bases, and the junction held 8 bases outside the gene matches. CDR3 length: 15 amino acids.

CDR3 sequence: CAWKGQAGQPQHF. DNA of the CDR3: TGTGCCTGGAAGGGACAGGCCGGTCAGCCCCAGCATTTT. The chain combines TRBV30 with TRBJ1-5, with 8 nucleotides matching TRBD1. With 4 bases clipped from V and 6 bases from J, the junction kept 5 bases outside the gene matches. Looked up from germline, CDR1 is GTSNPN and CDR2 is SVGIG (reference sequence). The CDR3 contains 13 residues.

This chain connects TRBV7-8 to TRBJ2-3; 10 positions match TRBD2. V was pared by 6 bases and J by 6 bases, with 9 bases of the junction left unmatched. Germline loops: CDR1 SGHVS, CDR2 FQNEAQ. The CDR3 runs to 15 residues. CDR3 sequence (DNA): TGTGCCAGCAGACCCCTAGCGGGAGTCGTGGATACGCAGTATTTT. Its translation is CASRPLAGVVDTQYF.

The rearrangement uses TRBV5-1 and TRBJ2-3, with 7 positions matching TRBD1. CDR1 is SGHRS and CDR2 is YFSETQ in the germline V gene. Trimming took 5 bases from V and 3 from J; bases not matched to a gene: 6. The CDR3 runs 14 residues. The CDR3 DNA sequence: TGCGCCAGCAGACGACAGGGTGGGACAGATACGCAGTATTTT. This codes for CASRRQGGTDTQYF. The variable domain in full, with the rest retrieved from reference TRBV5-1 and TRBJ2-3, is KAGVTQTPRYLIKTRGQQVTLSCSPISGHRSVSWYQQTPGQGLQFLFEYFSETQRNKGNFPGRFSGRQFSNSRSEMNVSTLELGDSALYLCASRRQGGTDTQYFGPGTRLTVL.

The chain couples TRBV9 to TRBJ1-5; no firm D call. This CDR3 has 14 residues. Germline assignment: CDR1 SGDLS and CDR2 YYNGEE. The V and J ends lost 0 bases and 3 bases respectively, with 7 bases between them. CDR3 nucleotides: TGTGCCAGCAGCGTAGGACACGACAATCAGCCCCAGCATTTT. Encoded protein: CASSVGHDNQPQHF.

A note on this clone: At one end, the junction sequence differs from germline, possibly due to a read error. The chain combines TRBV7-7 with TRBJ2-7; 9 bases fit TRBD1. CDR1 SSHAT and CDR2 FNYEAQ come from the germline V gene (reference sequence). This CDR3 has 13 residues. CDR3 sequence reads: CASSPDRGGEQYF. In nucleotides, the CDR3 is TGTGCTAGCAGCCCGGACAGGGGCGGCGAGCAGTACTTC.

This clone was seen only a few times. J is TRBJ1-1 and V is TRBV14; no definite D call. Germline CDR1 SGHDN, CDR2 FVKESK. The CDR3 loop spans 14 amino acids. V was shortened by 1 base and J by 4 bases, with 10 bases between the two germline ends. The DNA for the CDR3 is TGTGCCAGCAGCCAAGTCGCTAGGGTCACTGAAGCTTTCTTT. Residues: CASSQVARVTEAFF.